This TCR beta chain was profiled in a study of T-cell reconstitution after alpha-beta-depleted transplantation in children. In regard to this clonotype: The antigen is not known.

Study-level findings and limits: Approximately two months post-transplant, alpha-beta T cells reportedly originated from several hundred expanded graft clones. T-cell counts and diversity at one year post-transplant came mainly from newly produced T cells. At day 60, the high TCRbeta diversity found in some patients originated from recipient T cells and thymic progenitors that had survived.

This sample's TCRbeta library carried unique molecular identifier barcodes. In TCRdb, the PCR reads were re-called with MiXCR into one record per CDR3 protein. The sample includes around 700,000 distinct CDR3 sequences, over 10% of them seen just once. Looked up from germline, CDR1 is SEHNR and CDR2 is FQNEAQ (reference sequence). This CDR3 spans 15 amino acids. Trimming shortened V by 3 bases and J by 8 bases, and 14 bases separated the two germline ends. The sequencing used PBMCs, collected before TCRalphabeta/CD19-depleted stem cell transplant. This receptor was obtained from a girl aged 2 to 10 with congenital amegakaryocytic thrombocytopenia, due to receive a stem cell transplant. V is TRBV7-9 and J is TRBJ1-6, with D maybe TRBD1 (6 bases). This CDR3 reads CASSLFQGKHSPLHF. In nucleotides, the CDR3 is TGTGCCAGCAGCTTGTTTCAGGGGAAGCATTCACCCCTCCACTTT.